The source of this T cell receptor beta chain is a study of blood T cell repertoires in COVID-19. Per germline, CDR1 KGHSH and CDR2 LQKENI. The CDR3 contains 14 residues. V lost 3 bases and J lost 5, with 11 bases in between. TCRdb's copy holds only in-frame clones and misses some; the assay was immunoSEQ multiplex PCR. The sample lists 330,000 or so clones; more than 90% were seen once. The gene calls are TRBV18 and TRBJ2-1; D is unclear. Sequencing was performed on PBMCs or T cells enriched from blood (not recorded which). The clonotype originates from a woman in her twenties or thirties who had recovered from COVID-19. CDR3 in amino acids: CASSPGAQHNEQFF. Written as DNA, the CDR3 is TGTGCCAGCTCACCCGGAGCACAACACAATGAGCAGTTCTTC.